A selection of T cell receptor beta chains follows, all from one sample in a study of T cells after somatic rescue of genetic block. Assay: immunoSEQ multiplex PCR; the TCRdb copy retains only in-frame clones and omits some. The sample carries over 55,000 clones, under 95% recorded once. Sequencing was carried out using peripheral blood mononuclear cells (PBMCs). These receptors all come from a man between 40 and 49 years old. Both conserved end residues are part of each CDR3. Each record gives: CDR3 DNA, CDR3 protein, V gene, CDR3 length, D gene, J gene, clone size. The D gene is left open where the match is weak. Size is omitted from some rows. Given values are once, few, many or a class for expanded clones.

cdr3_nt: TGTGCCAGCAGCTTACCTTCAGTGGGCTACGAGCAGTACTTC
cdr3_aa: CASSLPSVGYEQYF
v_call: TRBV7-8
cdr3_length: 14
d_call: -
j_call: TRBJ2-7
clone_size: -

cdr3_nt: TGCGCCAGCAGCTTGGCTTCAGACCAAGTAGGGACCCAGTACTTC
cdr3_aa: CASSLASDQVGTQYF
v_call: TRBV5-1
cdr3_length: 15
d_call: -
j_call: TRBJ2-5
clone_size: -

cdr3_nt: TGTGCCAGCAGCAAAGAAGGGGTGTCTAATGAAAAACTGTTTTTT
cdr3_aa: CASSKEGVSNEKLFF
v_call: TRBV21-1
cdr3_length: 15
d_call: -
j_call: TRBJ1-4
clone_size: -

cdr3_nt: TGTGCCATCAGCGTGGGGCAGAGCACCGGGGAGCTGTTTTTT
cdr3_aa: CAISVGQSTGELFF
v_call: TRBV10-3
cdr3_length: 14
d_call: -
j_call: TRBJ2-2
clone_size: -

cdr3_nt: TGTGCCAGCAGTGAAGCGCGAGGACTCGGGGGGTCTAACTATGGCTACACCTTC
cdr3_aa: CASSEARGLGGSNYGYTF
v_call: TRBV6-1
cdr3_length: 18
d_call: -
j_call: TRBJ1-2
clone_size: -

cdr3_nt: TGTGCCAGCAGCTTAGCGGCAGGGGGGGGCAATCAGCCCCAGCATTTT
cdr3_aa: CASSLAAGGGNQPQHF
v_call: TRBV7-9
cdr3_length: 16
d_call: TRBD1
j_call: TRBJ1-5
clone_size: -

cdr3_nt: TGTGCCAGCCGGACAGACTCCTACGAGCAGTACTTC
cdr3_aa: CASRTDSYEQYF
v_call: TRBV6-1
cdr3_length: 12
d_call: -
j_call: TRBJ2-7
clone_size: -

cdr3_nt: TGTGCCAGCAGCTTAGTAGGGGGGCTCGGCTACACCTTC
cdr3_aa: CASSLVGGLGYTF
v_call: TRBV7-9
cdr3_length: 13
d_call: -
j_call: TRBJ1-2
clone_size: -

cdr3_nt: TGTGCCAGCAGTGAATCGGGAGACAGGGTCTACAATGAGCAGTTCTTC
cdr3_aa: CASSESGDRVYNEQFF
v_call: TRBV25-1
cdr3_length: 16
d_call: -
j_call: TRBJ2-1
clone_size: -

cdr3_nt: TGTGCCAGCAGTTACAGGGGCGGAATCACTGAAGCTTTCTTT
cdr3_aa: CASSYRGGITEAFF
v_call: TRBV27
cdr3_length: 14
d_call: TRBD1
j_call: TRBJ1-1
clone_size: once

cdr3_nt: TGTGCCAGCAGCCAGCGGGGGCAGAACACCATATATTTT
cdr3_aa: CASSQRGQNTIYF
v_call: TRBV14
cdr3_length: 13
d_call: -
j_call: TRBJ1-3
clone_size: -